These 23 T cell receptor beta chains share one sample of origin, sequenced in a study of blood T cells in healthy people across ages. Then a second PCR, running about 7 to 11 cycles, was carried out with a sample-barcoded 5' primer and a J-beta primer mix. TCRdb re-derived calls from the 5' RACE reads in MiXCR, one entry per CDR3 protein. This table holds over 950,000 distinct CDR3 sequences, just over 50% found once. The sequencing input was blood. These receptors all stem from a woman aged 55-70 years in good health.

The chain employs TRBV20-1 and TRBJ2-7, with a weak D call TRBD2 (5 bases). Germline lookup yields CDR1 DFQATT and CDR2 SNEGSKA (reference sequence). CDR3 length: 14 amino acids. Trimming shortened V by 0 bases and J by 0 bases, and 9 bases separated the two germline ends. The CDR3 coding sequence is TGCAGTGCTAGAGAAGGACTCACCTCCTACGAGCAGTACTTC. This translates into CSAREGLTSYEQYF.

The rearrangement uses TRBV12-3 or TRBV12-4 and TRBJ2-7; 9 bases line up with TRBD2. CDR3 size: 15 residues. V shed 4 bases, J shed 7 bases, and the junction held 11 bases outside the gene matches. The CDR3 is CASSSLAGTYNEQYF. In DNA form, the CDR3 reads TGTGCCAGCAGTTCGCTAGCGGGGACCTACAATGAGCAGTACTTC.

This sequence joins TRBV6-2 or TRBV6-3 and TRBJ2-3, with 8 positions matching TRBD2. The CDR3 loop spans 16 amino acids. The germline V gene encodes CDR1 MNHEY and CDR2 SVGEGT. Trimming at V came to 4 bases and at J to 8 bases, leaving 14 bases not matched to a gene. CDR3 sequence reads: CASSLLVTGGPGTQYF. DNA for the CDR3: TGTGCCAGCAGTTTGCTGGTGACGGGGGGGCCCGGTACGCAGTATTTT.

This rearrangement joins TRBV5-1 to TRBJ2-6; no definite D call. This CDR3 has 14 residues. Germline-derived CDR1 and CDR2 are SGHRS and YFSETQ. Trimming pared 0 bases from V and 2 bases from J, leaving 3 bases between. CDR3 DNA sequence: TGCGCCAGCAGCTTGGTAGCTGGGGCCAACGTCCTGACTTTC. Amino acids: CASSLVAGANVLTF.

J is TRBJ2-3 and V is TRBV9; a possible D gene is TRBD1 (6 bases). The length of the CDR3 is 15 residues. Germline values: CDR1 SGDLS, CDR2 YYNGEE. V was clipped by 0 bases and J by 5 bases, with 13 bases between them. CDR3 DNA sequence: TGTGCCAGCAGCGTAGGGGGACCCAGGGGAGATACGCAGTATTTT. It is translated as CASSVGGPRGDTQYF.

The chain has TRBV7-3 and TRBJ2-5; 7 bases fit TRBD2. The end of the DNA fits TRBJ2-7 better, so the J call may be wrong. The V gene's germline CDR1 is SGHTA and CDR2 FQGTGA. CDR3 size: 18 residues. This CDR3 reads CASSLEPLREPGFYEQYF. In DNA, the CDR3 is TGTGCCAGCAGCTTAGAGCCGCTGCGGGAGCCAGGGTTCTACGAGCAGTACTTC.

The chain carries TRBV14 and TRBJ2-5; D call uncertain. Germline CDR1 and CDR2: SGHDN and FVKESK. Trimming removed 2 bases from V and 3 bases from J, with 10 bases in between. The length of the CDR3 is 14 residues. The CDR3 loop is CASSQHPNKETQYF. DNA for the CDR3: TGTGCCAGCAGCCAACATCCCAATAAAGAGACCCAGTACTTC.

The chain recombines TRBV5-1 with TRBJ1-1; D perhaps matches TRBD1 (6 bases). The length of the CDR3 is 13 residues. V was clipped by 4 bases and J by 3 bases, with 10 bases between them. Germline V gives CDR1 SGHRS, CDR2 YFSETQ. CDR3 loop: CASSAGVDTEAFF. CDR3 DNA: TGCGCCAGCAGCGCAGGGGTTGACACTGAAGCTTTCTTT.

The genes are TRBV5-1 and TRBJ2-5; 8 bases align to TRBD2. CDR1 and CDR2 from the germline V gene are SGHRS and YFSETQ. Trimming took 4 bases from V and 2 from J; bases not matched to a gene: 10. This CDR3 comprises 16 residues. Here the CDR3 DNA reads TGCGCCAGCAGCCTCCGACTAGCGAGTATTCAAGAGACCCAGTACTTC. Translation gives CASSLRLASIQETQYF.

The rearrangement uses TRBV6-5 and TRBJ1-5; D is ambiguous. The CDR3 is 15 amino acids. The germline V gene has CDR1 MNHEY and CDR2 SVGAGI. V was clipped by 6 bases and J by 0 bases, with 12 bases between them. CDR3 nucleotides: TGTGCCAGCAGGTTTTCTTGGGATAGCAATCAGCCCCAGCATTTT. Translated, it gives CASRFSWDSNQPQHF.

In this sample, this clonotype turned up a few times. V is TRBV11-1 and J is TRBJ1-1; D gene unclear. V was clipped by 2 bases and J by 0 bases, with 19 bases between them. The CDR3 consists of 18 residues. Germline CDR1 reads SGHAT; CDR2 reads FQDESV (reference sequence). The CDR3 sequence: CASSLHAPPVVVNTEAFF. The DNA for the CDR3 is TGTGCCAGCAGCTTACATGCACCGCCGGTCGTGGTGAACACTGAAGCTTTCTTT.

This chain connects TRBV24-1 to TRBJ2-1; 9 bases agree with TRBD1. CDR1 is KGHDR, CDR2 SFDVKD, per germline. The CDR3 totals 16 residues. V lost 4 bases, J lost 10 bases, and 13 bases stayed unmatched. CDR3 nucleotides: TGTGCCACCAGTGAACGGGGACAGGGAAGTTGGGGCGAGCAGTTCTTC. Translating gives CATSERGQGSWGEQFF.

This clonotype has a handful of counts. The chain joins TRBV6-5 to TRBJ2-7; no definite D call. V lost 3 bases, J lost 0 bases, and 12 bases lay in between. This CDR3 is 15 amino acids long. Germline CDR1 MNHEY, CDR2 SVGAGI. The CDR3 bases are TGTGCCAGCAGTTATGGCAGGCTGAGCTCCTACGAGCAGTACTTC. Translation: CASSYGRLSSYEQYF.

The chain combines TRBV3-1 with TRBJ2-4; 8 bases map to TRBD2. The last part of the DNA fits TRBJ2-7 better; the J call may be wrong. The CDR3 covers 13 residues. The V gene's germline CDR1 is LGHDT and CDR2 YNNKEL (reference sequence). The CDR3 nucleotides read TGTGCCAGCAGCCACGGGGGGGGCTACGAGCAGTACTTC. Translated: CASSHGGGYEQYF.

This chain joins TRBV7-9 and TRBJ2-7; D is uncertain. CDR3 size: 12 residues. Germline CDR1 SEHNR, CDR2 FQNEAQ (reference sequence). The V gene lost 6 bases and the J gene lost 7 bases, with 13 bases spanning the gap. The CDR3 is CASRSIAEEQYF. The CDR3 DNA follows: TGTGCCAGCAGGTCAATTGCAGAAGAGCAGTACTTC.

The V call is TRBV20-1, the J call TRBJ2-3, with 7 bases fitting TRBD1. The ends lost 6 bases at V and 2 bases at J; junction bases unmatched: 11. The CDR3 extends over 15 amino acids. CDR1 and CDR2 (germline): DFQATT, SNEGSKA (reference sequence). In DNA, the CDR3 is TGCAGTGCCTTCAGGGGGAGCGGCACCACAGATACGCAGTATTTT. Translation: CSAFRGSGTTDTQYF.

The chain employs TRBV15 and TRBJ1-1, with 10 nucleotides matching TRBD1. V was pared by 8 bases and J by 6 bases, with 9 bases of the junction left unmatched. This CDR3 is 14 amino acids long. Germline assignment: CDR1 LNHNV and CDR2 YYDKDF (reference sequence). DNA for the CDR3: TGTGCCACCCTCCGGGACAGGGGATTCTCTGAAGCTTTCTTT. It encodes CATLRDRGFSEAFF.

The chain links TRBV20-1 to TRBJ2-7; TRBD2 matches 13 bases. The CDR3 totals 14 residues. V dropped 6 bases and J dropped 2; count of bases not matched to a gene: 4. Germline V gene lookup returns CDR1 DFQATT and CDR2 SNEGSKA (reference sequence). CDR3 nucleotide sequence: TGCAGTGCGGAGACTAGCGGGAGGCCCTACGAGCAGTACTTC. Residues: CSAETSGRPYEQYF.

The CDR3 reads CASSPKTLKNIQYF. The CDR3 DNA sequence: TGTGCCAGCAGCCCCAAGACCTTAAAAAACATTCAGTACTTC. V and J are TRBV13 and TRBJ2-4; no clear D gene. Deletions cut 5 bases from V and 4 bases from J, with 12 bases between. Germline lookup yields CDR1 PRHDT and CDR2 FYEKMQ (reference sequence). The CDR3 has 14 amino acids.

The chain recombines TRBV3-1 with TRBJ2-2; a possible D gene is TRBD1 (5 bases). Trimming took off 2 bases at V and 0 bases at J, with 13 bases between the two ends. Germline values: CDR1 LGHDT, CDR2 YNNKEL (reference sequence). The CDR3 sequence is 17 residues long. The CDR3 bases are TGTGCCAGCAGCCAATTTGACAGCTTCACGAACACCGGGGAGCTGTTTTTT. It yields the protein CASSQFDSFTNTGELFF.

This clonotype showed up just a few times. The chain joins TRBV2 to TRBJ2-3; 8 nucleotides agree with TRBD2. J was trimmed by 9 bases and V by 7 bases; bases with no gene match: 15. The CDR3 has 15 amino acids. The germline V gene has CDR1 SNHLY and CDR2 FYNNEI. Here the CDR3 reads CASTQSGSAFGTQYF. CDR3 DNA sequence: TGTGCCAGCACCCAAAGCGGGAGTGCGTTCGGCACGCAGTATTTT.

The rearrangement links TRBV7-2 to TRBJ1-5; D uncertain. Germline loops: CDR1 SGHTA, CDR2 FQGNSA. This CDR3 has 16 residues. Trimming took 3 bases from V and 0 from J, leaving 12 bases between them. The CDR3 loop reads CASSLSSPYSNQPQHF. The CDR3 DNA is TGTGCCAGCAGCTTGTCCAGCCCCTATAGCAATCAGCCCCAGCATTTT.

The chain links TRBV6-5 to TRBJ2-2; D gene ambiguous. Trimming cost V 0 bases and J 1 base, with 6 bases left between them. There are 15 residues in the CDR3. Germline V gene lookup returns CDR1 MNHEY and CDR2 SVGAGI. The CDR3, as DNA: TGTGCCAGCAGTTACTCGAGTTTGAACACCGGGGAGCTGTTTTTT. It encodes CASSYSSLNTGELFF.